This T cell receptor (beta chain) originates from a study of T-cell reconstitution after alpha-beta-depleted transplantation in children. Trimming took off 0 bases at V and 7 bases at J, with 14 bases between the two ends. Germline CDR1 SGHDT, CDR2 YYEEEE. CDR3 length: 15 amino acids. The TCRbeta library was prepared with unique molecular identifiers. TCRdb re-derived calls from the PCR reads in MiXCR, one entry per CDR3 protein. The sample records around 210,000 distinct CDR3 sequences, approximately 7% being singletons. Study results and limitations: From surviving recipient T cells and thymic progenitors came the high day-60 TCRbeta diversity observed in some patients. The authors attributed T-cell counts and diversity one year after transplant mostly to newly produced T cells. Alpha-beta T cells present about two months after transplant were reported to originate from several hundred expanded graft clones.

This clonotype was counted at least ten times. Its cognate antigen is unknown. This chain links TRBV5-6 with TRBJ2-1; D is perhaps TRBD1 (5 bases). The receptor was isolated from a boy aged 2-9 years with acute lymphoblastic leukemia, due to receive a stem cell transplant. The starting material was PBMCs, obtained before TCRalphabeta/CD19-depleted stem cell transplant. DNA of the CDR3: TGTGCCAGCAGCTTGGTACTAAGGGGCATGAATGAGCAGTTCTTC. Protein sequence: CASSLVLRGMNEQFF.